This T cell receptor beta chain was recorded in a study of shared clonotypes between healthy human individuals (TCRdb year 2020). About the full investigation: Two women and a few men aged 18 to 49 years were included in the cohort. Per donor, three plates each were used for CD4 naive and CD4 memory, two for CD8 naive, and one for CD8 memory. To estimate repertoire size and how much clonotypes are shared between individuals, the study performed deep sequencing of blood TCR repertoires from a few healthy adults. To increase sequencing depth and limit assay-specific biases, different laboratories used diverse techniques to prepare libraries and sequence TCR repertoires. Each donor's leukapheresis produced roughly between about 0.8 and 8.9 billion PBMCs. Study-wide conclusions, independent of this receptor: Across a few donors, around 5% of naive CD4, roughly 3.8% of naive CD8, roughly 2.2% of memory CD4, and about 0.44% of memory CD8 clonotypes were shared. The small number of donors limited the genetic and exposure-history diversity represented. Compared with non-shared clonotypes, the clonotypes found in all four sorted-subset donors had higher generation probabilities. Rarefaction of sorted-subset datasets indicated incomplete sequencing despite the large sequencing depth. Sampling was restricted to blood, and TCR repertoires in tissue are likely to differ from TCR repertoires in blood. Naive subsets generally had larger estimated clonotype richness than memory subsets. Based on pairwise subsampling, the degree of clonotype sharing among donors was expected to be affected by sequencing depth.

CDR1 GTSNPN and CDR2 SVGIG are derived from the germline V gene (reference sequence). V and J lose 4 bases and 1 base, and a span of 17 bases separates them. Inclusive of the bounding cysteine and phenylalanine, the CDR3 is 16 residues long. The CDR3 DNA has 48 bases and is translated from base 1. Healthy HIV-negative adults with no recently reported acute infections or vaccinations were included as donors. Every donor was a Caucasian adult living in Nashville, Tennessee, USA. CD4+ T cells were enriched by magnetic negative selection, after which naive cells were positively selected on CD45RA and the negative fraction was taken as the memory subset. Blood was obtained by leukapheresis, after which PBMCs were separated by Ficoll-Histopaque density gradient centrifugation and cryopreserved in liquid nitrogen vapor phase. Analytical flow cytometry was used to check the purity and quantity of every magnetically sorted T cell population. From each sorted fraction, genomic DNA was isolated and quantified by UV absorbance on a Nanodrop 2000c.

TCR CDR3 regions were amplified from genomic DNA by multiplex PCR using the deep immunoSEQ assay. For each cell subset, the extracted genomic DNA was distributed evenly across all wells of several immunoSEQ 96-well plates, and each plate served as one replicate. For sorted subsets, 200 to 250 ng of genomic DNA, equivalent to about 30,000 T cell genomes, went into each replicate PCR. Purified libraries were quantified with a Qubit 3.0 fluorometer, sized on a Bioanalyzer 2100, and re-quantified with the KAPA Library Quantification kit. Every immunoSEQ 96-well plate was sequenced on a dedicated single-read 150-cycle Illumina NextSeq 550 flow cell. From the authors' description of their analysis: Because the immunoSEQ output included only junctional sequences and no quality scores, the filtering could not be the same as the filtering used for full-length reads. Sequences were annotated with PyIR, a Python wrapper for IgBLAST v1.9, and V/J genes and CDR3 were assigned using IMGT germline references. Reads were removed for weak V/J assignments (E-value above 1e-6), missing CDR3, stop codons, out-of-frame junctions, or ambiguous translated residues. A V3J clonotype was defined by an identical inferred V gene, J gene, and CDR3 amino acid sequence. Percentage overlap between repertoires was computed as shared unique clonotypes divided by the size of the smaller repertoire. Richness of each repertoire was evaluated using RTK rarefaction, the Chao1 estimator, and Recon v2.1 estimates of unobserved clonotypes. For all TCRbeta clonotypes obtained by the gDNA method from four donors, generation probabilities were computed with OLGA. Held by TCRdb, this immuneACCESS table contains in-frame sequences only and omits some clones. Under half of the omission traces to an unresolved V gene where checked; the cause of the rest is unknown. D and trimming were read from the DNA, whereas the V and J calls and clone size are those reported in that table. Across this sample there are some 1,100,000 clones, with 75% to 80% seen only once. The ten most abundant clones make up approximately 0.5% of the sample.

This clone was seen only once. Its antigen is currently not known. Per-base quality was not reported, and no clone a single base away is much larger than it. This receptor chain uses TRBV30 and TRBJ2-1; a tentative D call is TRBD2 (5 bases match). The sample was memory CD4+ T cells from PBMCs. Reading the label with the study, this specimen's cell subset or site is: CD45RA-negative fraction. The origin of this receptor is a man in his late teens or twenties in good health. Some clones in this sample may be carry-over from other donors' samples. The DNA is TGTGCCTGGACCCGGAGTGGGAGAGGATCCTACAATGAGCAGTTCTTC. It is translated as CAWTRSGRGSYNEQFF.